The T cell receptor beta chain described here comes from a study of blood T cell repertoires in COVID-19 (dated by TCRdb to 2019 to 2021). Regarding the complete study: Samples from collaborators originated in the United States, Italy and Spain and spanned both the acute and convalescent phases of COVID-19. The sample metadata nearly always contained a de-identified subject ID, COVID-19 status, age in years and sex. A freely available public database, intended as a resource for researchers studying the immune response to SARS-CoV-2, is where the repertoires were released. The prospective study material was composed of cDNA or gDNA derived from T cells, B-cell-depleted T cells, or PBMCs. Subjects who had been exposed to COVID-19, were actively infected with it, or had recovered from it provided the deeply sampled blood TCRbeta repertoires that made up the dataset. Samples were obtained from the ongoing ImmuneRACE study (first 160 participants) and from 1,254 subjects provided by 6 global collaborators. HLA class I and class II types, where available, came from metadata supplied by the sample provider rather than from assay-based typing.

Each collaborating institution followed its own protocols to collect whole blood in K2EDTA tubes. For TCRbeta analysis, collaborators shipped samples in one of three forms: frozen whole blood, isolated PBMCs, or DNA extracted from either of those sample types. The immunoSEQ Assay, a bias-controlled multiplex PCR, was used to amplify TCRbeta CDR3 regions from genomic DNA. The study's processing was this. The number of nucleated cells in each sample was estimated from the amplification of reference gene primers within the assay. To quantify the absolute abundance of each unique TCRbeta CDR3 rearrangement, sequence reads were collapsed and filtered. For each sample, productive Simpson clonality was calculated as the square root of Simpson's diversity index across productive rearrangements. TCRdb re-hosts the immuneACCESS table, in-frame sequences only. Its copies lack some clones; in the studies checked, an unresolved V gene accounts for under half of them, and the cause for the rest is not known. V and J calls plus clone size are reproduced from that table; the DNA served to infer D and trimming. This sample comprises some 45,000 clones, 92% of them detected only once. Approximately 12% of the sample rests with the top ten.

Results the study describes overall, beyond this receptor: Clinical and demographic metadata were provided uncurated, with the amount varying by source and participant.

Comments on this clone: Its antigen has not been determined. Base quality data are lacking; no much larger clone is found one base away.

V is pruned by 6 bases and J by 5 bases, leaving 16 bases of the junction without a gene match. The germline V gene (reference sequence) gives CDR1 as MNHEY and CDR2 as SMNVEV. Taken from cysteine to phenylalanine, the CDR3 has 18 residues. Only CDR3 DNA is held: 54 bases, read in frame from base 1. This receptor was taken from a human donor in a cohort sampled during active COVID-19. The rearrangement joined TRBV27 to TRBJ1-2, with 12 bases aligning to TRBD1. Input material: peripheral blood. The CDR3 loop reads CASSPRAGTGGGRYGYTF. Here is the DNA: TGTGCCAGCAGCCCTAGGGCCGGGACAGGGGGCGGGAGGTATGGCTACACCTTC.